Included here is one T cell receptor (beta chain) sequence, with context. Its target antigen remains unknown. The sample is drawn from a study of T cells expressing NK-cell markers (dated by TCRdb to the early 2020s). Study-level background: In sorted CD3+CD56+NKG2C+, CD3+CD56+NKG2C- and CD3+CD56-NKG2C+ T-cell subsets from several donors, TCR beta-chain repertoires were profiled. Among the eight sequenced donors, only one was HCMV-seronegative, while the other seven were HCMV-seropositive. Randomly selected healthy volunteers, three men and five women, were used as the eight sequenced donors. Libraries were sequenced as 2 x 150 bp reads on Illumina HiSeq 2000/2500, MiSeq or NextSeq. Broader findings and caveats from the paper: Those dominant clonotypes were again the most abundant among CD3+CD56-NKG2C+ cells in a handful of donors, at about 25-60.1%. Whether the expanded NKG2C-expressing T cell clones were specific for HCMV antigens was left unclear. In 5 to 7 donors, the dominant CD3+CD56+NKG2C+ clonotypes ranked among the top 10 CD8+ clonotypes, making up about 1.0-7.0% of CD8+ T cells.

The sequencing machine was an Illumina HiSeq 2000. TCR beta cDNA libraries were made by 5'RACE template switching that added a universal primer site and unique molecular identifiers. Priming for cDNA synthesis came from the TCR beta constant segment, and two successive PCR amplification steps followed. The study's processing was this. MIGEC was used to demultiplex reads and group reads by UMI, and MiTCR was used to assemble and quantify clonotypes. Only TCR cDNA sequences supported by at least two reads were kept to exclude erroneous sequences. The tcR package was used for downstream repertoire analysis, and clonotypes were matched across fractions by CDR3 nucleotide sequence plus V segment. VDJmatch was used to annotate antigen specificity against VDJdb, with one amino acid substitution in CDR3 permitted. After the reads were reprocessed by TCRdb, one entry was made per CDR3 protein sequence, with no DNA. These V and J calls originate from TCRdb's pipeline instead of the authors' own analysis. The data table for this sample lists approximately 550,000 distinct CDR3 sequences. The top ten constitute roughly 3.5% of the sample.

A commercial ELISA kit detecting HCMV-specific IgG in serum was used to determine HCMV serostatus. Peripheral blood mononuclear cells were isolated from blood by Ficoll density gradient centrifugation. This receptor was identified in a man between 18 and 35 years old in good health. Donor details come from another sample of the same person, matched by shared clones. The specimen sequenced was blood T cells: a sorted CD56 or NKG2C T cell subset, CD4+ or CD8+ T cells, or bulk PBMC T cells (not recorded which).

The CDR3 region: CASSRRTGTSGSKGSYNEQFF. The chain was built from TRBV5-1 and TRBJ2-1; the TCRdb call, TRBD2, lacks DNA for checking. CDR1 and CDR2 are drawn from the germline V gene: SGHRS, YFSETQ. Counted from cysteine to phenylalanine, this CDR3 has 21 amino acids. The nucleotide record is missing. Beyond the CDR3, the reference TRBV5-1 and TRBJ2-1 genes provide the residues; the full variable domain reads: KAGVTQTPRYLIKTRGQQVTLSCSPISGHRSVSWYQQTPGQGLQFLFEYFSETQRNKGNFPGRFSGRQFSNSRSEMNVSTLELGDSALYLCASSRRTGTSGSKGSYNEQFFGPGTRLTVL.